This TCR beta chain is from a study of blood T cell repertoires in COVID-19. Study at large: Nucleic acid was either cDNA or gDNA, and it came from T cells, B-cell-depleted T cells, or PBMCs.

During active infection, Seattle patients enrolled and were then monitored through disease. CDR1 is GTSNPN and CDR2 is SVGIG in the germline V gene (reference sequence). There are 14 residues in the CDR3. J lost 7 bases, V lost 5 bases, and 6 bases had no gene match. Assay used: immunoSEQ multiplex PCR; TCRdb lists only in-frame clones, some missing. The profile shows 130,000 or so clones, roughly 90% of them singletons. The source material was peripheral blood. The clonotype was recovered from a man in his 60s with COVID-19, enrolled during active disease. The rearrangement links TRBV30 to TRBJ1-6; 9 nucleotides align to TRBD1. The CDR3: CAWVGGQGNSPLHF. The CDR3 region has the DNA TGTGCCTGGGTCGGAGGACAGGGGAATTCACCCCTCCACTTT.